Listed below are T cell receptor beta chains from one sample, sequenced in a study of OX40 agonist ivuxolimab in advanced cancers. Sequencing was performed with immunoSEQ multiplex PCR; in TCRdb, only in-frame clones are kept and a portion is missing. The sample contains about 92,000 clones, more than 75% of which appear only once. Sequencing was performed on CD4+ or CD8+ T cells sorted from blood, taken in a trial of the OX40 agonist ivuxolimab. These receptors originate from an adult with an advanced solid tumor such as melanoma, head and neck, liver or kidney cancer. CDR3s include the opening cysteine and the closing phenylalanine or tryptophan. A D gene is named only where the DNA matches it firmly. Some rows mark clone size as missing; the rest say once, few, many or name a class of expanded clone.

>TRBJ2-7|13|NA|NA|TRBV6-4
TGTGCCAGCAGTGGCGGGACCTCCTACGAGCAGTACTTC
CASSGGTSYEQYF
>TRBJ2-5|13|NA|once|TRBV10-3
TGTGCCATCAGTGAGTCGGGAGTAGAGACCCAGTACTTC
CAISESGVETQYF
>TRBJ2-1|12|NA|NA|TRBV28
TGTGCCAGCAGTTTATCTTACTTCGGGCAGTTCTTC
CASSLSYFGQFF
>TRBJ2-5|14|TRBD1|once|TRBV5-1
TGCGCCAGCACCCTCACCGCAGGGGGAGAGACCCAGTACTTC
CASTLTAGGETQYF
>TRBJ1-2|12|NA|NA|TRBV28
TGTGCCAGCAGTCGGAAGTACTATGGCTACACCTTC
CASSRKYYGYTF
>TRBJ2-3|15|NA|NA|TRBV5-1
TGCGCCAGCAGCTTGGCCATACAGGACCCAGATACGCAGTATTTT
CASSLAIQDPDTQYF
>TRBJ1-6|13|NA|few|TRBV28
TGTGCCAGCGTTAGGGGAGTTGGGTCACCCCTCCACTTT
CASVRGVGSPLHF
>TRBJ2-7|16|TRBD2|NA|TRBV4-2
TGTGCCAGCAGCCAAGGAACTAGCGGGGTAACCTACGAGCAGTACTTC
CASSQGTSGVTYEQYF
>TRBJ2-3|12|NA|NA|TRBV29-1
TGCAGCGTTCTCGACGGGACAGATACGCAGTATTTT
CSVLDGTDTQYF
>TRBJ2-1|16|TRBD2|NA|TRBV5-1
TGCGCCAGCAGTCGCACAGGAGCGGGAGGTTACAATGAGCAGTTCTTC
CASSRTGAGGYNEQFF
>TRBJ2-1|15|TRBD1|NA|TRBV6-5
TGTGCCAGCAGTTCCGACAGGGGGGACAACAATGAGCAGTTCTTC
CASSSDRGDNNEQFF
>TRBJ2-2|19|TRBD2|few|TRBV7-9
TGTGCCAGCAGCCCGGGACTCCCAGGACTAGCGGGGAACACCGGGGAGCTGTTTTTT
CASSPGLPGLAGNTGELFF
>TRBJ2-3|16|TRBD2|NA|TRBV18
TGTGCCAGCTCACCTATACTAGCGGGTAGCACAGATACGCAGTATTTT
CASSPILAGSTDTQYF
>TRBJ2-7|14|NA|once|TRBV7-2
TGTGCCAGCAGCTTAGGGCTAGGGGTCTACGAGCAGTACTTC
CASSLGLGVYEQYF
>TRBJ2-1|16|TRBD1|once|TRBV10-3
TGTGCCATCAGCGGGACAGGGAGCAGCTCCTACAATGAGCAGTTCTTC
CAISGTGSSSYNEQFF
>TRBJ2-1|14|TRBD2|NA|TRBV15
TGTGCCACCAGCAGGGGCGGGGGTAGCTATGAGCAGTTCTTC
CATSRGGGSYEQFF
>TRBJ1-1|14|TRBD1|NA|TRBV27
TGTGCCAGCAGTTTATACCCGGGACAGGGAAAAGCTTTCTTT
CASSLYPGQGKAFF
>TRBJ2-1|12|NA|NA|TRBV4-3
TGCGCCAGCAGCCAGTTAAGGGGTGAGCAGTTCTTC
CASSQLRGEQFF
>TRBJ2-1|15|NA|NA|TRBV5-4
TGTGCCAGCAGCTTGGACGGGTTCTCCTACAATGAGCAGTTCTTC
CASSLDGFSYNEQFF
>TRBJ1-4|17|NA|NA|TRBV6-1
TGTGCCAGCAGTGAACTGGGGGGGTGGGCAACTAATGAAAAACTGTTTTTT
CASSELGGWATNEKLFF
>TRBJ2-7|14|NA|NA|TRBV7-2
TGTGCCAGCAGCCTACAGGGAAGCGCCTACGAGCAGTACTTC
CASSLQGSAYEQYF
>TRBJ2-1|18|TRBD2|NA|TRBV4-3
TGCGCCAGCAGCCAAGAGACCGCTAGCGGGAGTGGTTACAATGAGCAGTTCTTC
CASSQETASGSGYNEQFF
>TRBJ1-2|14|TRBD1|NA|TRBV19
TGTGCCAGTAGTGCGACAGGGGCTGACTATGGCTACACCTTC
CASSATGADYGYTF
>TRBJ1-1|14|NA|few|TRBV6-6
TGTGCCAGCAGTACGCGGGGGGCGAACACTGAAGCTTTCTTT
CASSTRGANTEAFF
>TRBJ1-2|13|TRBD1|once|TRBV13
TGTGCCAGCAGAGCGACAGGGGAGTATGGCTACACCTTC
CASRATGEYGYTF
>TRBJ2-7|13|TRBD1|NA|TRBV5-1
TGCGCCAGCAGCGGCGGACAGGTCTACGAGCAGTACTTC
CASSGGQVYEQYF
>TRBJ2-5|15|TRBD2|once|TRBV7-3
TGTGCCAGCAGCCTCAGTGGGGGAGGGAGAGAGACCCAGTACTTC
CASSLSGGGRETQYF
>TRBJ2-1|15|TRBD1|NA|TRBV28
TGTGCCAGCAGAATTCCAGGGGGTGGATACAATGAGCAGTTCTTC
CASRIPGGGYNEQFF
>TRBJ2-7|14|NA|once|TRBV2
TGTGCCAGCAGTGAAGGACGGGTCTCCTACGAGCAGTACTTC
CASSEGRVSYEQYF
>TRBJ1-2|13|NA|NA|TRBV19
TGTGCCAGTAGCTTGGGTCCCCCGAGAGGCTACACCTTC
CASSLGPPRGYTF
>TRBJ2-2|14|NA|NA|TRBV5-1
TGCGCCAGCAGCGTGGGCGCGAACACCGGGGAGCTGTTTTTT
CASSVGANTGELFF
>TRBJ2-5|12|NA|NA|TRBV7-9
TGTGCCAGCAGCTTAGAGGCGGAGACCCAGTACTTC
CASSLEAETQYF
>TRBJ2-4|15|NA|NA|TRBV28
TGTGCCAGCTTAGGACAGTCACTAGCCAAAAACATTCAGTACTTC
CASLGQSLAKNIQYF
>TRBJ2-7|12|NA|NA|TRBV30
TGTGCCTACGGACTAAGCGGGTACGAGCAGTACTTC
CAYGLSGYEQYF
>TRBJ2-7|17|TRBD2|NA|TRBV11-2
TGTGCCAGCAGCTCCTCAGCGGGAGGGACTAACCTTTACGAGCAGTACTTC
CASSSSAGGTNLYEQYF
>TRBJ2-2|14|TRBD1|NA|TRBV7-6
TGTGCCAGCAGACCCGACAGGGGCACCGGGGAGCTGTTTTTT
CASRPDRGTGELFF
>TRBJ2-7|13|NA|NA|TRBV6-6
TGTGCCAGCAGTTACGACAGGACCTACGAGCAGTACTTC
CASSYDRTYEQYF
>TRBJ2-1|17|NA|once|TRBV19
TGTGCCAGTAGTATATTGGGTAGGTATTCCTCCCAAAATCGGCAGTTCTTC
CASSILGRYSSQNRQFF
>TRBJ2-7|14|NA|NA|TRBV5-4
TGTGCCAGCAGCTTGAGCGGCCCCTCCTACGAGCAGTACTTC
CASSLSGPSYEQYF
>TRBJ2-1|13|NA|NA|TRBV7-9
TGTGCCAGCAGCTTAGGGCTCCTCAATGAGCAGTTCTTC
CASSLGLLNEQFF
>TRBJ2-7|15|NA|NA|TRBV7-9
TGTGCCAGCAGCCAGTTACAGGCGGGTTCCTACGAGCAGTACTTC
CASSQLQAGSYEQYF
>TRBJ1-5|14|TRBD1|NA|TRBV6-1
TGTGCCAGCAGTAGGACAGGGTGGAATCAGCCCCAGCATTTT
CASSRTGWNQPQHF
>TRBJ2-4|16|TRBD1|NA|TRBV18
TGTGCCAGCTCAAAGACAGGGGGAGAGGTCAAAAACATTCAGTACTTC
CASSKTGGEVKNIQYF
>TRBJ1-5|17|NA|few|TRBV19
TGTGCCAGTAGGCCGACAAGTCACCATATTAGCAATCAGCCCCAGCATTTT
CASRPTSHHISNQPQHF
>TRBJ2-1|18|TRBD2|NA|TRBV18
TGTGCCAGCTCACCACCGTCCGGCGGGAGTTTCTCCTACAATGAGCAGTTCTTC
CASSPPSGGSFSYNEQFF
>TRBJ2-1|13|TRBD2|NA|TRBV10-2
TGCGCCAGCAAGGCGGCTAGCGGAAATGAGCAGTTCTTC
CASKAASGNEQFF
>TRBJ2-1|15|NA|NA|TRBV27
TGTGCCAGCAGTTTGCGTCAGAACTCCTACAATGAGCAGTTCTTC
CASSLRQNSYNEQFF
>TRBJ2-4|11|TRBD2|NA|TRBV20-1
TGCAGTGTCCCTAGCGGAAACATTCAGTACTTC
CSVPSGNIQYF
>TRBJ2-4|14|TRBD2|NA|TRBV6-6
TGTGCCAGCAGTAGCCCAGCGGGGGTAGACATTCAGTACTTC
CASSSPAGVDIQYF
>TRBJ2-2|16|TRBD1|few|TRBV19
TGTGCCAGTAGTCTAGGACAGGGGGCAGGGACCGGGGAGCTGTTTTTT
CASSLGQGAGTGELFF
>TRBJ2-1|13|NA|NA|TRBV7-6
TGTGCCAGCAGCTTAGTGGGCAACAATGAGCAGTTCTTC
CASSLVGNNEQFF
>TRBJ2-2|14|NA|NA|TRBV5-4
TGTGCCAGCAGCTTCGGCGGCAACACCGGGGAGCTGTTTTTT
CASSFGGNTGELFF
>TRBJ2-2|19|TRBD2|NA|TRBV7-2
TGTGCCAGCAGCTTAGCGCGTCCAGCGGGAGGGCCTTACACCGGGGAGCTGTTTTTT
CASSLARPAGGPYTGELFF
>TRBJ2-7|15|NA|NA|TRBV19
TGTGCCAGTAGTAGAGATCCCCGTGAAGTCTACGAGCAGTACTTC
CASSRDPREVYEQYF